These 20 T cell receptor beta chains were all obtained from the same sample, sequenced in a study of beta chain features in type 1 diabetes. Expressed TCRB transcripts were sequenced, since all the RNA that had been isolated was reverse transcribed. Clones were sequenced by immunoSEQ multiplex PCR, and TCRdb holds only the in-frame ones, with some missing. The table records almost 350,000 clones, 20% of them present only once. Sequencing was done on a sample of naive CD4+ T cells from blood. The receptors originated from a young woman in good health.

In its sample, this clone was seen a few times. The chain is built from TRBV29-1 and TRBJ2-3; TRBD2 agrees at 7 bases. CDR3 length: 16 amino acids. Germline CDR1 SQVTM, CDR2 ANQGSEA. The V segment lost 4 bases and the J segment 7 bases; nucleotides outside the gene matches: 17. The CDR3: CSVARGRGQGRNTQYF. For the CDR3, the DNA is TGCAGCGTTGCGCGTGGGAGGGGCCAGGGCAGGAATACGCAGTATTTT.

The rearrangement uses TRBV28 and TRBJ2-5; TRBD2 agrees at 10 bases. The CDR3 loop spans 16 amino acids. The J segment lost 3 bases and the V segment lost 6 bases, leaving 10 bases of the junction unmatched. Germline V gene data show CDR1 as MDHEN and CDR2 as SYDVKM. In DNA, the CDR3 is TGTGCCAGCAGCTCCGTAGCGGGGGGTGGAGAAGAGACCCAGTACTTC. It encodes CASSSVAGGGEETQYF. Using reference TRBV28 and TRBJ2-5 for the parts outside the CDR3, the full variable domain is DVKVTQSSRYLVKRTGEKVFLECVQDMDHENMFWYRQDPGLGLRLIYFSYDVKMKEKGDIPEGYSVSREKKERFSLILESASTNQTSMYLCASSSVAGGGEETQYFGPGTRLLVL.

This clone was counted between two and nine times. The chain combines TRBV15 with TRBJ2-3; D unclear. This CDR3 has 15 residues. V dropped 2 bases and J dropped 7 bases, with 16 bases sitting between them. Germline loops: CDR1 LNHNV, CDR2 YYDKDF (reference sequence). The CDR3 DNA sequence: TGTGCCACCAGCAGATCCAAAGAGCCTAGGAATACGCAGTATTTT. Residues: CATSRSKEPRNTQYF. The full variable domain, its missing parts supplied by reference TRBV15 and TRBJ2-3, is DAMVIQNPRYQVTQFGKPVTLSCSQTLNHNVMYWYQQKSSQAPKLLFHYYDKDFNNEADTPDNFQSRRPNTSFCFLDIRSPGLGDTAMYLCATSRSKEPRNTQYFGPGTRLTVL.

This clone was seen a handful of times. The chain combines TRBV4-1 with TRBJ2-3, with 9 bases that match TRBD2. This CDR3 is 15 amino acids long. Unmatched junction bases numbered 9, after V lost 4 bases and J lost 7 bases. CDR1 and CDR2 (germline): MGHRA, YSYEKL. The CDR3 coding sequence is TGCGCCAGCAGCCCGCTGGGAGCGGGAGGAAATACGCAGTATTTT. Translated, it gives CASSPLGAGGNTQYF.

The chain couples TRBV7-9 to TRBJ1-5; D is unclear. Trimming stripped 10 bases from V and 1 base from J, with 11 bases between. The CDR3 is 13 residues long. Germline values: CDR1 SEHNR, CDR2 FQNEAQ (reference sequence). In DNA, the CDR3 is TGTGCCATTTCCACAGAGAGCAATCAGCCCCAGCATTTT. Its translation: CAISTESNQPQHF.

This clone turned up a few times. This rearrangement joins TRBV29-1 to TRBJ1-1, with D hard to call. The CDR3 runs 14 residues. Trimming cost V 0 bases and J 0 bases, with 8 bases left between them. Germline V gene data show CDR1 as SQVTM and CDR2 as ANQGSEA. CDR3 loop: CSVEDKPVNTEAFF. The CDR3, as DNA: TGCAGCGTTGAAGATAAGCCGGTGAACACTGAAGCTTTCTTT.

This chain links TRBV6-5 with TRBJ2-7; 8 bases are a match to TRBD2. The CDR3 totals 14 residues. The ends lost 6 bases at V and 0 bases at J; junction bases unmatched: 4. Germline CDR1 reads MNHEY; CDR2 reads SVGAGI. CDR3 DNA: TGTGCCAGCAGCACCGGGACTAGCTCCTACGAGCAGTACTTC. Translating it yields CASSTGTSSYEQYF.

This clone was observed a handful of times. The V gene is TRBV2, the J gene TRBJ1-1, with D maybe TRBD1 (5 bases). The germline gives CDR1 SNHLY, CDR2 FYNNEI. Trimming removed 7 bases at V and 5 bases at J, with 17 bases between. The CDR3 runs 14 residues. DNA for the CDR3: TGTGCCAGCATTTCGACCTCGGGGGGTACTGAAGCTTTCTTT. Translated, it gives CASISTSGGTEAFF. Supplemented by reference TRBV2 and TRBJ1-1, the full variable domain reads EPEVTQTPSHQVTQMGQEVILRCVPISNHLYFYWYRQILGQKVEFLVSFYNNEISEKSEIFDDQFSVERPDGSNFTLKIRSTKLEDSAMYFCASISTSGGTEAFFGQGTRLTVV.

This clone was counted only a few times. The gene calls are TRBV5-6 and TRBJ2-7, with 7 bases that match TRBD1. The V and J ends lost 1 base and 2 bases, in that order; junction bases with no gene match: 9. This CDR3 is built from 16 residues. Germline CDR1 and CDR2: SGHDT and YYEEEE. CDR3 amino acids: CASSLYWGQPPYEQYF. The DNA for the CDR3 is TGTGCCAGCAGCTTGTACTGGGGACAGCCTCCCTACGAGCAGTACTTC.

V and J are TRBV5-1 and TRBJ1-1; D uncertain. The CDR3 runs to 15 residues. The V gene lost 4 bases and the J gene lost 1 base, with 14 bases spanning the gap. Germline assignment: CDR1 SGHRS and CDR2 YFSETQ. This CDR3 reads CASSQPEVGNTEAFF. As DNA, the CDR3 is TGCGCCAGCAGCCAACCGGAGGTTGGGAACACTGAAGCTTTCTTT.

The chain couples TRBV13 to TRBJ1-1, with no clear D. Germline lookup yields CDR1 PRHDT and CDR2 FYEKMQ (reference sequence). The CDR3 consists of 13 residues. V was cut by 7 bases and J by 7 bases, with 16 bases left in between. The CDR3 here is CASTRLSLSEAFF. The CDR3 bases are TGTGCCAGCACCCGATTATCGCTAAGTGAAGCTTTCTTT.

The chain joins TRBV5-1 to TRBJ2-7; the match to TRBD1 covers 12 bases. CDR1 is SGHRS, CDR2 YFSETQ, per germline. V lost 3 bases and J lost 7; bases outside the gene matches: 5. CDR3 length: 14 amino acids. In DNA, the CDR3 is TGCGCCAGCAGCTGGGGACAGGGGGCACAAGAGCAGTACTTC. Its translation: CASSWGQGAQEQYF.

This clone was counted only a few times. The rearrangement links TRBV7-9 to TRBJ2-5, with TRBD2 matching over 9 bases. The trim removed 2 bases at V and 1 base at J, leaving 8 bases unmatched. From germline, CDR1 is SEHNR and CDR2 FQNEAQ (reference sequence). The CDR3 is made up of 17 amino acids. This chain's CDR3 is CASSLKFGSGGQETQYF. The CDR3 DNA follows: TGTGCCAGCAGCTTAAAATTCGGTAGCGGGGGCCAAGAGACCCAGTACTTC.

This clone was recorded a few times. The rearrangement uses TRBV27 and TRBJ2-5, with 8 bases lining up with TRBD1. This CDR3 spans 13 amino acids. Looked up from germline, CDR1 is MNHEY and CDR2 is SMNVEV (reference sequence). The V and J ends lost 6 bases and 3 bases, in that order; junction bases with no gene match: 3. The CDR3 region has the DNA TGTGCCAGCAGCCGGGACAGGAAAGAGACCCAGTACTTC. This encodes CASSRDRKETQYF.

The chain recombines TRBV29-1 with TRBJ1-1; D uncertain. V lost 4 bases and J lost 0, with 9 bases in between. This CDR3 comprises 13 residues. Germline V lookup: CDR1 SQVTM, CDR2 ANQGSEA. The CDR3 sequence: CSVAWALNTEAFF. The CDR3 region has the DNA TGCAGCGTTGCATGGGCGCTGAACACTGAAGCTTTCTTT.

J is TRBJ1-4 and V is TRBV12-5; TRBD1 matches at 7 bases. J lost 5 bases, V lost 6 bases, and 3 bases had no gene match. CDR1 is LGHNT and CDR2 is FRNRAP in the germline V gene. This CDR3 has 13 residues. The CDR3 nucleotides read TGTGCTAGTGGCCCGACAGGGAATGAAAAACTGTTTTTT. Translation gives CASGPTGNEKLFF.

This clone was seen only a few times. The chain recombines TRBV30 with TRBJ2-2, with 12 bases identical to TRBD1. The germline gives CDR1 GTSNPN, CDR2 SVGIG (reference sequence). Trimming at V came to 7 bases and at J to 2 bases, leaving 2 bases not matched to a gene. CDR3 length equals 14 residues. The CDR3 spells CASGQGANTGELFF. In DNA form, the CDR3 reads TGTGCCTCGGGACAGGGGGCAAACACCGGGGAGCTGTTTTTT.

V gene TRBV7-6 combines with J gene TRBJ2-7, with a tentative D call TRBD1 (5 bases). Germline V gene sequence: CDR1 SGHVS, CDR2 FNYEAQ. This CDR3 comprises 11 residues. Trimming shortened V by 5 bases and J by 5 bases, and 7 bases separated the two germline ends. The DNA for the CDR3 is TGTGCCAGCAGCCAGGGCCACGAGCAGTACTTC. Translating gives CASSQGHEQYF.

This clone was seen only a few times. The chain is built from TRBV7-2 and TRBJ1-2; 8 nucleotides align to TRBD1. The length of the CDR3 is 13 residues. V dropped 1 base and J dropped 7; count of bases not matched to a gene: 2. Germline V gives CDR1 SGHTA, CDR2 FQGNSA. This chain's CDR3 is CASSLVGTGGYTF. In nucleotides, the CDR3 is TGTGCCAGCAGCTTAGTTGGGACAGGTGGCTACACCTTC. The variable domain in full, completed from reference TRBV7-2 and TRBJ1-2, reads GAGVSQSPSNKVTEKGKDVELRCDPISGHTALYWYRQSLGQGLEFLIYFQGNSAPDKSGLPSDRFSAERTGGSVSTLTIQRTQQEDSAVYLCASSLVGTGGYTFGSGTRLTVV.

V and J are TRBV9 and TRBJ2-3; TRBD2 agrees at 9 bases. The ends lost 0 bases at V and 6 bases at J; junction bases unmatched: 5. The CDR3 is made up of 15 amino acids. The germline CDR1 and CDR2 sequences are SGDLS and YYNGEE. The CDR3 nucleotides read TGTGCCAGCAGCGTAGCGACAGCGGGGGGTGATACGCAGTATTTT. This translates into CASSVATAGGDTQYF.